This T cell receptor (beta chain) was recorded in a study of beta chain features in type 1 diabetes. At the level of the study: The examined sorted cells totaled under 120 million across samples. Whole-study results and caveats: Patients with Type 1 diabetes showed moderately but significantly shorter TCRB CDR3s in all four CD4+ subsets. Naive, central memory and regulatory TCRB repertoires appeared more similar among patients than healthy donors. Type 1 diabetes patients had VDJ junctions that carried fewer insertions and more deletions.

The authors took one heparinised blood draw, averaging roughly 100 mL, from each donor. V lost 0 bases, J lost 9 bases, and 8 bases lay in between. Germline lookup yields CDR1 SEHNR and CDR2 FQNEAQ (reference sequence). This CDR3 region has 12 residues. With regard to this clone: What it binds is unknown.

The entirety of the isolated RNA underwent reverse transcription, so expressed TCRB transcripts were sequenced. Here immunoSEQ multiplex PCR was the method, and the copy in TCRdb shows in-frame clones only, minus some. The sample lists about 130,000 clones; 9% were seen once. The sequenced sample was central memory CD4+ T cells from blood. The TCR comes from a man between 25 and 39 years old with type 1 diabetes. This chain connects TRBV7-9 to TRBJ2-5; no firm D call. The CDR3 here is CASSLATRAQYF. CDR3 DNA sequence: TGTGCCAGCAGCTTAGCGACCCGGGCCCAGTACTTC.